The entry below describes one T cell receptor (beta chain). The CDR3 sequence is 13 residues long. Germline CDR1 GTSNPN, CDR2 SVGIG (reference sequence). Trimming pared 3 bases from V and 3 bases from J, leaving 8 bases between. This record comes from a study of T cell changes during pregnancy in multiple sclerosis. The assay was immunoSEQ multiplex PCR, and TCRdb's table has in-frame clones only and misses some. The sample yields tens of thousands of clones, 85% to 95% seen once. Source: peripheral blood, taken in the third trimester of pregnancy. The J gene is TRBJ2-2, the V gene TRBV30, with D possibly TRBD1 on 5 matching bases. This TCR derives from a female donor in good health, enrolled as a control in a pregnancy study. In nucleotides, the CDR3 is TGTGCCTGGAGATCAGGGTACACCGGGGAGCTGTTTTTT. This sequence encodes CAWRSGYTGELFF.